This T cell receptor (beta chain) was identified during a study of T cell responses to AZD1222 COVID-19 vaccine. The wider study: The study pooled second doses at about 4 or about 12 weeks. Overall study findings and caveats: Repertoires were collected only later (after the peak T cell response had occurred). Dominant CD4 TCR responses targeted spike regions 160-218 and 743-854. A mostly white British donor set with more females was recruited, and clonal diversity was possibly underestimated.

Deletions cut 5 bases from V and 2 bases from J, with 19 bases between. The CDR3 has 17 amino acids. Germline CDR1 is LNHDA and CDR2 is SQIVND (reference sequence). Concerning this clone itself: The target antigen is unknown.

The assay was immunoSEQ multiplex PCR, and TCRdb's table has in-frame clones only and misses some. The table shows around 91,000 clones, with roughly 88% occurring only once. The source of this sequence is an adult in good health. Sequenced here: peripheral blood, sampled on day 0 of AZD1222 vaccination. The chain combines TRBV19 with TRBJ1-5; D gene uncertain. This chain's CDR3 is CASSLGPRRRGNQPQHF. CDR3 nucleotide sequence: TGTGCCAGTAGTCTAGGACCGAGGAGACGAGGCAATCAGCCCCAGCATTTT.